This T cell receptor beta chain was sequenced in a study of shared clonotypes between healthy human individuals. Background on the study: CD4 naive cells filled three plates per donor, CD4 memory three, CD8 naive two and CD8 memory one.

CDR3 size: 15 residues. CDR1 is MNHNS, CDR2 SASEGT, per germline. Trimming shortened V by 0 bases and J by 1 base, and 10 bases separated the two germline ends. Produced via immunoSEQ multiplex PCR; TCRdb's table is partial and in-frame only. This table has a few million clones, roughly 92% appearing once. The clonotype comes from a man between 18 and 29 years old in good health. The chain employs TRBV6-1 and TRBJ2-7, with D maybe TRBD1 (5 bases). What was sequenced was naive CD4+ T cells sorted from blood. Subset here: CD45RA+ positively selected. The CDR3, as DNA: TGTGCCAGCAGTGAAGCTTTTACAGGTTCCTACGAGCAGTACTTC. Its protein is CASSEAFTGSYEQYF.